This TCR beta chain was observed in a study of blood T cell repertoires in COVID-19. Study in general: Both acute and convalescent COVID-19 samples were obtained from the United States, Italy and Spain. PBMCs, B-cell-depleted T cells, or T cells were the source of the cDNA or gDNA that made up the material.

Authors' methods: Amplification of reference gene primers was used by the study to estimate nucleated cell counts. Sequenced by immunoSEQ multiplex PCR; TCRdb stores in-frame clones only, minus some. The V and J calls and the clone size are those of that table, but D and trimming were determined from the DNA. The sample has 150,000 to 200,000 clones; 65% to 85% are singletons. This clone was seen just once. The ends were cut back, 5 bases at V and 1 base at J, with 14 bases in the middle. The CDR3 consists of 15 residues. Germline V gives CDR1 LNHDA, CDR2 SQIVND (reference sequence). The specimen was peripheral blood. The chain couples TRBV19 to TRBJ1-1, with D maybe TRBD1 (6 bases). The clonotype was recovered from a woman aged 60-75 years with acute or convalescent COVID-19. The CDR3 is CASSGGREGNTEAFF. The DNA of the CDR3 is TGTGCCAGTAGTGGGGGCAGGGAGGGGAACACTGAAGCTTTCTTT.